This T cell receptor beta chain was captured in a study of cytomegalovirus exposure and HLA in healthy donors. The study's findings and limits: Previously analyzed data showed that most TCR beta V segments were productive at a frequency of about 90% or about 30%. Later work found most CMV-associated TCR beta chains apparently HLA-restricted. Indistinguishable V segments, including TRBV6-2 and TRBV6-3, were excluded.

The PCR made use of 60 Vbeta and 13 Jbeta primers. Sequencing used immunoSEQ multiplex PCR; TCRdb keeps in-frame clones, though not all of them. The sample carries about 120,000 clones, 81% recorded once. For this clone: The target antigen is unknown.

V lost 6 bases and J lost 7, with 19 bases in between. The germline gives CDR1 MDHEN, CDR2 SYDVKM. The CDR3 has 15 amino acids. The source of this sequence is a middle-aged man in good health and CMV-seronegative. The rearrangement uses TRBV28 and TRBJ1-5, with a tentative D call TRBD1 (6 bases). The sequenced sample consisted of PBMCs. Here the CDR3 reads CASRPPGHISQPQHF. In nucleotides, the CDR3 is TGTGCCAGCAGGCCCCCGGGACATATTTCCCAGCCCCAGCATTTT.